This TCR beta chain was sequenced for a study of blood T cell repertoires in COVID-19. Study-wide background: T cells, B-cell-depleted T cells, or PBMCs provided the cDNA or gDNA that served as material.

As originally analysed: Quantification of nucleated cells was approximated via reference gene primer amplification. Assay used: immunoSEQ multiplex PCR; TCRdb lists only in-frame clones, some missing. That table supplies the V and J calls and clone size; D and trimming were determined from the DNA. The sample has fewer than 350,000 clones, around 90% seen once. Germline-derived CDR1 and CDR2 are SGHRS and YFSETQ. Trimming shortened V by 4 bases and J by 4 bases, and 17 bases separated the two germline ends. The CDR3 runs 15 residues. This receptor was identified in a man aged 25 to 45 with COVID-19, enrolled during active disease. The chain employs TRBV5-1 and TRBJ1-1; a possible D gene is TRBD1 (6 bases). The source material was peripheral blood. The CDR3 bases are TGCGCCAGCAGCCCCGGGACACCCGAAATCACTGAAGCTTTCTTT. It codes for CASSPGTPEITEAFF. Looking up the rest from reference TRBV5-1 and TRBJ1-1 gives the full variable domain: KAGVTQTPRYLIKTRGQQVTLSCSPISGHRSVSWYQQTPGQGLQFLFEYFSETQRNKGNFPGRFSGRQFSNSRSEMNVSTLELGDSALYLCASSPGTPEITEAFFGQGTRLTVV.